The entry below gives a single T cell receptor beta chain sequence along with its context. One end of the junction does not line up with germline, which may come from a read error. This sample is drawn from a study of blood T cell repertoires in COVID-19. Study as a whole: The origin of the acute and convalescent COVID-19 samples was the United States, Italy and Spain. Sources were T cells, B-cell-depleted T cells, or PBMCs; the material itself was cDNA or gDNA.

Per germline, CDR1 SGHTA and CDR2 FQGTGA. CDR3 length equals 14 residues. Authors' data handling: Reference gene primers were amplified, and this amplification served to estimate nucleated cell counts. Here immunoSEQ multiplex PCR was the method, and the copy in TCRdb shows in-frame clones only, minus some. The DNA was the basis for D and trimming; V, J and clone size are from that table. The sample lists 100,000 to 150,000 clones, about 85% occurring once. V and J are TRBV7-3 and TRBJ2-1; no reliable D call. The source of this sequence is an elderly man with active or convalescent COVID-19. What was sequenced was peripheral blood. This CDR3 is CASTLSPLDTEQFF. Written as DNA, the CDR3 is TGTGCCAGCACCTTAAGCCCCTTAGACACTGAGCAGTTCTTC.